The next 26 T cell receptor beta chains were all read from a single sample in a study of cytomegalovirus exposure and HLA in healthy donors. PCR involved 60 Vbeta and 13 Jbeta primers. TCRdb's table, derived via immunoSEQ multiplex PCR, lists solely in-frame clones and lacks some. The table lists 130,000 to 150,000 clones, about three quarters of them singletons, with 0.5% to 0.85% in the top ten. Sequenced input: PBMCs. The receptors stem from a male donor in good health and CMV-seronegative.

This sequence joins TRBV7-9 and TRBJ1-1; maybe TRBD1 (6 bases). The CDR3 has 14 residues. Looked up from germline, CDR1 is SEHNR and CDR2 is FQNEAQ (reference sequence). V lost 5 bases and J 2 bases, leaving 12 bases between the germline ends. CDR3 sequence reads: CASSPGTPNTEAFF. The CDR3 DNA is TGTGCCAGCAGCCCTGGGACACCCAACACTGAAGCTTTCTTT.

This chain connects TRBV5-1 to TRBJ2-3, with 7 bases that match TRBD1. With 4 bases clipped from V and 0 bases from J, the junction kept 5 bases outside the gene matches. Germline V gene lookup returns CDR1 SGHRS and CDR2 YFSETQ. This CDR3 is built from 15 residues. CDR3 in amino acids: CASSVGQASTDTQYF. CDR3 coding DNA: TGCGCCAGCAGCGTAGGACAGGCGAGCACAGATACGCAGTATTTT.

The V and J genes are TRBV5-4 and TRBJ2-2; the match to TRBD1 covers 10 bases. The length of the CDR3 is 16 residues. V was clipped by 2 bases and J by 5 bases; unmatched bases: 6. The germline V gene encodes CDR1 SGHNT and CDR2 YYREEE (reference sequence). CDR3 nucleotides: TGTGCCAGCAGCTTCCCGGGACAGGGGAGGACCGGGGAGCTGTTTTTT. It encodes CASSFPGQGRTGELFF.

The CDR3 protein is CAFSTGGMLDTQYF. The CDR3 nucleotides are TGTGCCTTTTCGACAGGGGGCATGTTAGATACGCAGTATTTT. The chain has TRBV30 and TRBJ2-3; 10 nucleotides line up with TRBD1. From germline, CDR1 is GTSNPN and CDR2 SVGIG (reference sequence). The CDR3 contains 14 residues. V shed 7 bases, J shed 5 bases, and the junction held 9 bases outside the gene matches.

CDR3 protein: CASSPGHLNTGELFF. Here the CDR3 DNA reads TGTGCCAGTAGTCCGGGACACTTGAACACCGGGGAGCTGTTTTTT. This rearrangement joins TRBV19 to TRBJ2-2, with D possibly matching TRBD1 (6 bases). Germline loops: CDR1 LNHDA, CDR2 SQIVND (reference sequence). Trimming left V 5 bases short and J 1 base short, with 11 bases between. CDR3 length equals 15 residues. Full variable domain (rest looked up from reference TRBV19 and TRBJ2-2): DGGITQSPKYLFRKEGQNVTLSCEQNLNHDAMYWYRQDPGQGLRLIYYSQIVNDFQKGDIAEGYSVSREKKESFPLTVTSAQKNPTAFYLCASSPGHLNTGELFFGEGSRLTVL.

In its sample, this clone was seen a few times. V usage is TRBV11-3 and J usage is TRBJ1-4, with D tentatively TRBD1 (6 bases). Trimming took off 5 bases at V and 5 bases at J, with 12 bases between the two ends. The CDR3 consists of 14 residues. Germline loops: CDR1 SGHNT, CDR2 YENEEA. This chain's CDR3 is CASSLQGLNEKLFF. The CDR3 DNA sequence: TGTGCCAGCAGCCTACAGGGCTTAAATGAAAAACTGTTTTTT.

A single count supports this clone. The V call is TRBV13, the J call TRBJ2-2, with 10 bases lining up with TRBD1. Germline V gene data show CDR1 as PRHDT and CDR2 as FYEKMQ (reference sequence). The CDR3 loop spans 14 amino acids. V shed 4 bases, J shed 6 bases, and the junction held 2 bases outside the gene matches. The CDR3 nucleotides read TGTGCCAGCAGCTCGGGGACAGGGGCCGGGGAGCTGTTTTTT. Its translation is CASSSGTGAGELFF.

The CDR3 spells CASSLLGSKFF. CDR3 coding DNA: TGTGCCAGCAGCTTGCTTGGGAGTAAGTTCTTC. The chain recombines TRBV5-8 with TRBJ2-1; D is perhaps TRBD2 (5 bases). The CDR3 covers 11 residues. V was trimmed by 1 base and J by 14 bases, leaving 10 bases between them. Germline loops: CDR1 SGHTS, CDR2 YDEGEE.

The chain combines TRBV6-5 with TRBJ1-3; a possible D gene is TRBD1 (5 bases). The CDR3 spans 15 residues. V shed 6 bases and J shed 4 bases, with 16 bases lying between them. Germline values: CDR1 MNHEY, CDR2 SVGAGI. CDR3 amino acids: CASRDLGAAGNTIYF. CDR3 in DNA: TGTGCCAGCAGGGACCTAGGGGCGGCCGGAAACACCATATATTTT.

Turning to this clone: The junction departs from the called germline gene at one end, perhaps through a read error. The V and J genes are TRBV7-8 and TRBJ1-2, with D perhaps matching TRBD1 (5 bases). The CDR3 covers 11 residues. The V gene's germline CDR1 is SGHVS and CDR2 FQNEAQ. The CDR3 sequence is CASSLGGRWDF. In nucleotides, the CDR3 is TGTGCCAGCAGCTTAGGGGGCAGGTGGGATTTC.

The CDR3 loop is CASSLIPVRANSPLHF. In DNA form, the CDR3 reads TGTGCCAGCAGTTTAATCCCGGTCAGGGCCAATTCACCCCTCCACTTT. The chain is built from TRBV27 and TRBJ1-6, with D possibly being TRBD1 (5 bases). This CDR3 is built from 16 residues. Trimming took 2 bases from V and 7 from J, leaving 15 bases between them. The germline V gene has CDR1 MNHEY and CDR2 SMNVEV (reference sequence).

This clone was seen more than once but under ten times. V gene TRBV7-2 combines with J gene TRBJ1-4, with a tentative D call TRBD1 (5 bases). V was shortened by 5 bases and J by 4 bases, with 14 bases between the two germline ends. Germline V gene sequence: CDR1 SGHTA, CDR2 FQGNSA. This CDR3 has 15 residues. This chain's CDR3 is CASSASGWNNEKLFF. CDR3 nucleotide sequence: TGTGCCAGCAGCGCCTCAGGGTGGAATAATGAAAAACTGTTTTTT.

In this sample, this clone turned up a few times. This chain uses TRBV29-1 with TRBJ2-1; 10 bases align to TRBD2. The CDR3 is made up of 12 amino acids. V lost 6 bases and J lost 8; bases outside the gene matches: 4. Germline CDR1 is SQVTM and CDR2 is ANQGSEA. The CDR3 nucleotides read TGCAGCGTACTAGCGGGGCGGCATGAGCAGTTCTTC. This encodes CSVLAGRHEQFF.

This clone was seen more than once but under ten times. The V gene is TRBV5-1, the J gene TRBJ1-5; 10 bases line up with TRBD1. Per the germline V gene, CDR1 is SGHRS and CDR2 is YFSETQ. V lost 4 bases, J lost 2 bases, and 3 bases stayed unmatched. CDR3 length: 15 amino acids. This CDR3 is CASSTGTGGNQPQHF. Written as DNA, the CDR3 is TGCGCCAGCAGCACCGGGACAGGGGGCAATCAGCCCCAGCATTTT.

The gene calls are TRBV7-8 and TRBJ2-7; 11 bases align to TRBD1. J gave up 4 bases and V 6 bases, and 5 bases lay outside the gene matches. Germline V gives CDR1 SGHVS, CDR2 FQNEAQ. The CDR3 spans 14 residues. The CDR3, as DNA: TGTGCCAGCAGATTCGGACAGGGGGCTTACGAGCAGTACTTC. Protein: CASRFGQGAYEQYF.

The chain links TRBV25-1 to TRBJ1-2; D is possibly TRBD1 (6 bases). CDR1 MGHDK and CDR2 SYGVNS come from the germline V gene. Trimming removed 3 bases from V and 3 bases from J, with 11 bases in between. The CDR3 contains 14 residues. CDR3 amino acids: CASSDGGGHYGYTF. As DNA, the CDR3 is TGTGCCAGCAGTGACGGTGGGGGCCACTATGGCTACACCTTC.

V and J are TRBV7-2 and TRBJ2-1; 10 bases line up with TRBD2. The germline gives CDR1 SGHTA, CDR2 FQGNSA. The CDR3 covers 15 residues. V was pared by 5 bases and J by 4 bases, with 5 bases of the junction left unmatched. CDR3 bases: TGTGCCAGCAGCCCCGGACTAGCGGAATACAATGAGCAGTTCTTC. It codes for CASSPGLAEYNEQFF.

The rearrangement joins TRBV6-5 to TRBJ1-1; TRBD1 might be the D (6 bases). CDR3 length: 16 residues. Germline V gene sequence: CDR1 MNHEY, CDR2 SVGAGI. The V and J ends lost 2 bases and 5 bases respectively, with 18 bases between them. CDR3 protein: CASSYIGTHGGTEAFF. DNA for the CDR3: TGTGCCAGCAGTTACATCGGGACACACGGCGGAACTGAAGCTTTCTTT.

The rearrangement links TRBV20-1 to TRBJ2-7; 7 positions agree with TRBD1. This CDR3 has 11 residues. The V and J ends lost 6 bases and 7 bases, in that order; junction bases with no gene match: 6. Germline CDR1 DFQATT, CDR2 SNEGSKA (reference sequence). The CDR3 nucleotides read TGCAGTGCATCACAGGGGAATGAGCAGTACTTC. Translating gives CSASQGNEQYF.

The genes are TRBV9 and TRBJ2-3; 7 bases map to TRBD2. V dropped 3 bases and J dropped 2; count of bases not matched to a gene: 6. From germline, CDR1 is SGDLS and CDR2 YYNGEE. The CDR3 is 15 residues long. CDR3 protein: CASSARGGATDTQYF. The CDR3, as DNA: TGTGCCAGCAGCGCGAGGGGAGGGGCCACAGATACGCAGTATTTT. Full variable domain (remainder filled in from reference TRBV9 and TRBJ2-3): DSGVTQTPKHLITATGQRVTLRCSPRSGDLSVYWYQQSLDQGLQFLIQYYNGEERAKGNILERFSAQQFPDLHSELNLSSLELGDSALYFCASSARGGATDTQYFGPGTRLTVL.

The chain is built from TRBV4-3 and TRBJ2-3; 10 nucleotides agree with TRBD2. The germline CDR1 and CDR2 sequences are LGHNA and YSLEER. The V and J ends lost 0 bases and 1 base, in that order; junction bases with no gene match: 4. The CDR3 has 17 residues. CDR3 in amino acids: CASSQDTGLAGTDTQYF. In DNA, the CDR3 is TGCGCCAGCAGCCAAGATACCGGACTAGCGGGCACAGATACGCAGTATTTT.

This rearrangement joins TRBV7-2 to TRBJ2-3; maybe TRBD2 (6 bases). The germline gives CDR1 SGHTA, CDR2 FQGNSA. The length of the CDR3 is 14 residues. V was trimmed by 1 base and J by 2 bases, leaving 7 bases between them. The CDR3 reads CASSLGDFTDTQYF. In DNA, the CDR3 is TGTGCCAGCAGCTTAGGGGACTTCACAGATACGCAGTATTTT.

The V gene is TRBV21-1, the J gene TRBJ2-2; whether TRBD1, the table's D call, matches the DNA was not checked. TRBV21-1 is tagged as a pseudogene. The CDR3 sequence is 19 residues long. The CDR3 loop reads CASSKVGSIPTINTGELFF. CDR3 coding DNA: TGTGCCAGCAGCAAAGTGGGCTCGATACCCACAATCAACACCGGGGAGCTGTTTTTT.

The chain is built from TRBV18 and TRBJ2-5; 13 bases agree with TRBD2. The closer fit of TRBJ2-7 to the DNA end suggests the J call may be wrong. The CDR3 extends over 17 amino acids. Germline V CDR1 and CDR2: KGHSH, LQKENI. The CDR3 reads CASSPQGLAGSSYEQYF. Written as DNA, the CDR3 is TGTGCCAGCTCACCCCAGGGACTAGCGGGGAGCTCCTACGAGCAGTACTTC.

This clone appeared a few times. The chain links TRBV27 to TRBJ2-5; D may be TRBD1 (5 bases). CDR1 MNHEY and CDR2 SMNVEV come from the germline V gene (reference sequence). Trimming cost V 1 base and J 4 bases, with 7 bases left between them. CDR3 length: 13 amino acids. The CDR3 bases are TGTGCCAGCAGTTTATGGGGCTCAGAGACCCAGTACTTC. Translation: CASSLWGSETQYF.

The genes are TRBV5-8 and TRBJ2-7; 9 bases fit TRBD1. With V trimmed by 3 bases and J by 2 bases, 6 bases remained unmatched. Germline lookup yields CDR1 SGHTS and CDR2 YDEGEE. CDR3 size: 15 residues. In DNA form, the CDR3 reads TGTGCCAGCAGCTCACAGGACAGGGGCCCCTACGAGCAGTACTTC. Translated: CASSSQDRGPYEQYF.